A selection of T cell receptor beta chains follows, all from one sample in a study of vaccination effects on CD4 cells after COVID-19. No antigen has been assigned to these receptors. Assay used: immunoSEQ multiplex PCR; TCRdb lists only in-frame clones, some missing. Of approximately 23,000 clones in the sample, 71% were seen once. Material: CD4+ T cells from PBMCs cultured with HCoV-OC43 spike peptides, obtained before COVID-19 vaccination. These receptor sequences come from a human donor who received a COVID-19 vaccine. Both conserved end residues are part of each CDR3. Each record gives: clone size, D gene, V gene, J gene, CDR3 protein, CDR3 DNA. D genes are given only for firm matches. The size of a clone is reported for some rows only, either as once, few or many, or as a class for expanded clones.

abundance: few; d_gene: .; v_gene: TRBV15; j_gene: TRBJ2-1; CDR3aa: CATSRDLWDLHIF; CDR3nt: TGTGCCACCAGCAGAGATCTCTGGGACCTGCACATCTTC
abundance: .; d_gene: .; v_gene: TRBV28; j_gene: TRBJ2-7; CDR3aa: CASSLPRRSSYEQYF; CDR3nt: TGTGCCAGCAGTTTACCCCGACGGAGCTCCTACGAGCAGTACTTC
abundance: few; d_gene: .; v_gene: TRBV9; j_gene: TRBJ1-1; CDR3aa: CASSPLPETEAFF; CDR3nt: TGTGCCAGCAGCCCCCTCCCGGAGACTGAAGCTTTCTTT
abundance: .; d_gene: .; v_gene: TRBV19; j_gene: TRBJ1-2; CDR3aa: CASSISGGNPNYGYTF; CDR3nt: TGTGCCAGTAGTATTTCCGGGGGTAACCCTAACTATGGCTACACCTTC
abundance: .; d_gene: .; v_gene: TRBV29-1; j_gene: TRBJ2-1; CDR3aa: CSVAWGWDDEQFF; CDR3nt: TGCAGCGTTGCCTGGGGTTGGGACGATGAGCAGTTCTTC
abundance: .; d_gene: TRBD1; v_gene: TRBV5-1; j_gene: TRBJ2-2; CDR3aa: CASSTGQAGTGELFF; CDR3nt: TGCGCCAGCAGTACGGGACAGGCGGGGACCGGGGAGCTGTTTTTT
abundance: .; d_gene: .; v_gene: TRBV19; j_gene: TRBJ2-3; CDR3aa: CASRPPEGFGTDTQYF; CDR3nt: TGTGCCAGTAGACCCCCTGAGGGTTTTGGCACAGATACGCAGTATTTT
abundance: .; d_gene: TRBD1; v_gene: TRBV6-5; j_gene: TRBJ1-3; CDR3aa: CASRQGATGNTIYF; CDR3nt: TGTGCCAGCAGGCAGGGGGCCACTGGAAACACCATATATTTT
abundance: once; d_gene: TRBD2; v_gene: TRBV7-6; j_gene: TRBJ2-1; CDR3aa: CASRNIKTGGRRDNEQFF; CDR3nt: TGTGCCAGCAGAAACATCAAAACCGGCGGGAGAAGGGACAATGAGCAGTTCTTC
abundance: once; d_gene: .; v_gene: TRBV5-6; j_gene: TRBJ2-3; CDR3aa: CASGRADTDTQYF; CDR3nt: TGTGCCAGCGGGCGAGCGGACACAGATACGCAGTATTTT
abundance: .; d_gene: TRBD1; v_gene: TRBV7-2; j_gene: TRBJ1-5; CDR3aa: CASSPLAGTGTGQPQHF; CDR3nt: TGTGCCAGCAGCCCACTAGCCGGGACAGGAACGGGTCAGCCCCAGCATTTT
abundance: once; d_gene: .; v_gene: TRBV6-6; j_gene: TRBJ2-2; CDR3aa: CASILDRNTGELFF; CDR3nt: TGTGCCAGCATCCTCGACAGAAACACCGGGGAGCTGTTTTTT
abundance: .; d_gene: .; v_gene: TRBV3-1/TRBV3-2; j_gene: TRBJ2-5; CDR3aa: CASSPFGQGETQYF; CDR3nt: TGTGCCAGCAGCCCCTTTGGGCAGGGGGAGACCCAGTACTTC
abundance: few; d_gene: TRBD1; v_gene: TRBV27; j_gene: TRBJ2-1; CDR3aa: CASSRQGVSYNEQFF; CDR3nt: TGTGCCAGCAGTCGACAGGGGGTCTCCTACAATGAGCAGTTCTTC
abundance: .; d_gene: TRBD1; v_gene: TRBV19; j_gene: TRBJ1-1; CDR3aa: CASSIKWDRGGTAFF; CDR3nt: TGTGCCAGTAGTATTAAATGGGACAGGGGAGGGACGGCTTTCTTT
abundance: few; d_gene: .; v_gene: TRBV18; j_gene: TRBJ1-5; CDR3aa: CASSPPNQPQHF; CDR3nt: TGTGCCAGCTCACCACCGAATCAGCCCCAGCATTTT
abundance: .; d_gene: .; v_gene: TRBV25-1; j_gene: TRBJ1-1; CDR3aa: CASSILGGTEAFF; CDR3nt: TGTGCCAGCAGTATCTTAGGCGGGACTGAAGCTTTCTTT
abundance: .; d_gene: TRBD2; v_gene: TRBV4-1; j_gene: TRBJ2-1; CDR3aa: CASSQDAATSGKNEQFF; CDR3nt: TGCGCCAGCAGCCAAGATGCCGCGACTAGCGGGAAGAATGAGCAGTTCTTC
abundance: .; d_gene: TRBD2; v_gene: TRBV4-1; j_gene: TRBJ2-1; CDR3aa: CASSQDPSGRRNEQFF; CDR3nt: TGCGCCAGCAGCCAAGATCCTAGCGGGAGGAGAAATGAGCAGTTCTTC
abundance: .; d_gene: TRBD1; v_gene: TRBV19; j_gene: TRBJ1-5; CDR3aa: CASSAGQGSNQPQHF; CDR3nt: TGTGCCAGTAGTGCCGGACAGGGGAGCAATCAGCCCCAGCATTTT
abundance: .; d_gene: TRBD2; v_gene: TRBV6-4; j_gene: TRBJ2-2; CDR3aa: CASSPGTSGPFTGELFF; CDR3nt: TGTGCCAGCAGTCCCGGGACTAGCGGTCCCTTCACCGGGGAGCTGTTTTTT
abundance: few; d_gene: .; v_gene: TRBV4-1; j_gene: TRBJ1-5; CDR3aa: CASSQGLVGTRNQPQHF; CDR3nt: TGCGCCAGCAGCCAAGGGCTCGTTGGTACGCGCAATCAGCCCCAGCATTTT
abundance: .; d_gene: .; v_gene: TRBV7-9; j_gene: TRBJ1-2; CDR3aa: CASSLGHSPNYGYTF; CDR3nt: TGTGCCAGCAGCTTAGGACACTCCCCTAACTATGGCTACACCTTC
abundance: .; d_gene: TRBD2; v_gene: TRBV12-5; j_gene: TRBJ2-2; CDR3aa: CASGLRPGGSTGELFF; CDR3nt: TGTGCTAGTGGTCTCCGACCAGGCGGGAGCACCGGGGAGCTGTTTTTT
abundance: medium-sized; d_gene: .; v_gene: TRBV9; j_gene: TRBJ1-6; CDR3aa: CASSSGRNSPLHF; CDR3nt: TGTGCCAGCAGCTCGGGACGCAATTCACCCCTCCACTTT
abundance: .; d_gene: TRBD2; v_gene: TRBV4-1; j_gene: TRBJ2-2; CDR3aa: CASRPGASGDTTGELFF; CDR3nt: TGCGCCAGCCGGCCCGGGGCTAGCGGAGACACCACCGGGGAGCTGTTTTTT
abundance: .; d_gene: .; v_gene: TRBV30; j_gene: TRBJ1-2; CDR3aa: CAWSGRGYTF; CDR3nt: TGTGCCTGGAGTGGCCGAGGCTACACCTTC
abundance: .; d_gene: TRBD1; v_gene: TRBV5-1; j_gene: TRBJ2-3; CDR3aa: CASSGPGQTTDTQYF; CDR3nt: TGCGCCAGCAGCGGACCGGGACAGACCACAGATACGCAGTATTTT
abundance: few; d_gene: .; v_gene: TRBV6-6; j_gene: TRBJ2-3; CDR3aa: CASSRDYLAGGGDTQYF; CDR3nt: TGTGCCAGCAGTCGAGACTACCTAGCCGGTGGTGGCGATACGCAGTATTTT
abundance: .; d_gene: TRBD1; v_gene: TRBV2; j_gene: TRBJ2-4; CDR3aa: CASKGQGANIQYF; CDR3nt: TGTGCCAGCAAGGGACAGGGGGCGAACATTCAGTACTTC
abundance: once; d_gene: .; v_gene: TRBV27; j_gene: TRBJ2-7; CDR3aa: CASSFTPRGATYEQYF; CDR3nt: TGTGCCAGCAGTTTCACCCCAAGGGGGGCCACTTACGAGCAGTACTTC
abundance: .; d_gene: TRBD1; v_gene: TRBV12-3/TRBV12-4; j_gene: TRBJ2-7; CDR3aa: CASSGDRGREQYF; CDR3nt: TGTGCCAGCAGTGGGGACAGGGGGCGCGAGCAGTACTTC
abundance: once; d_gene: .; v_gene: TRBV19; j_gene: TRBJ1-1; CDR3aa: CASSHTPGATEAFF; CDR3nt: TGTGCCAGTAGTCACACTCCAGGGGCCACTGAAGCTTTCTTT
abundance: .; d_gene: TRBD1; v_gene: TRBV27; j_gene: TRBJ2-7; CDR3aa: CASSLRGQGDYEQYF; CDR3nt: TGTGCCAGCAGTTTACGTGGACAGGGGGATTACGAGCAGTACTTC
abundance: few; d_gene: .; v_gene: TRBV5-4; j_gene: TRBJ2-7; CDR3aa: CASSRPLVGEQYF; CDR3nt: TGTGCCAGCAGCCGCCCTTTGGTTGGCGAGCAGTACTTC
abundance: few; d_gene: .; v_gene: TRBV4-1; j_gene: TRBJ1-5; CDR3aa: CASSQERSGGPQHF; CDR3nt: TGCGCCAGCAGCCAAGAACGGAGTGGGGGGCCCCAGCATTTT
abundance: .; d_gene: .; v_gene: TRBV18; j_gene: TRBJ1-2; CDR3aa: CASSRDVRYGYTF; CDR3nt: TGTGCCAGCTCACGGGACGTTAGATATGGCTACACCTTC
abundance: .; d_gene: .; v_gene: TRBV7-8; j_gene: TRBJ2-1; CDR3aa: CASSLDVEQFF; CDR3nt: TGTGCCAGCAGCTTAGATGTGGAGCAGTTCTTC
abundance: few; d_gene: .; v_gene: TRBV2; j_gene: TRBJ2-1; CDR3aa: CASSETGSSYNEQFF; CDR3nt: TGTGCCAGCAGTGAAACAGGATCCTCCTACAATGAGCAGTTCTTC
abundance: .; d_gene: TRBD1; v_gene: TRBV7-2; j_gene: TRBJ1-1; CDR3aa: CASSLGHDRVNTEAFF; CDR3nt: TGTGCCAGCAGCTTAGGGCACGACAGGGTGAACACTGAAGCTTTCTTT
abundance: .; d_gene: TRBD2; v_gene: TRBV2; j_gene: TRBJ2-5; CDR3aa: CASSRGGQETQYF; CDR3nt: TGTGCCAGCTCGCGCGGGGGGCAAGAGACCCAGTACTTC
abundance: .; d_gene: .; v_gene: TRBV12-3/TRBV12-4; j_gene: TRBJ1-1; CDR3aa: CASSHDRSAEAFF; CDR3nt: TGTGCCAGCAGCCACGACAGGAGCGCTGAAGCTTTCTTT
abundance: .; d_gene: .; v_gene: TRBV9; j_gene: TRBJ2-5; CDR3aa: CASSSTGGGGETQYF; CDR3nt: TGTGCCAGCAGCTCAACCGGAGGGGGAGGGGAGACCCAGTACTTC
abundance: .; d_gene: .; v_gene: TRBV3-1/TRBV3-2; j_gene: TRBJ1-2; CDR3aa: CASSQAERDYGYTF; CDR3nt: TGTGCCAGCAGCCAGGCTGAGAGGGACTATGGCTACACCTTC
abundance: once; d_gene: .; v_gene: TRBV3-1/TRBV3-2; j_gene: TRBJ2-7; CDR3aa: CASSRDSQRTYEQYF; CDR3nt: TGTGCCAGCAGCCGGGACTCACAACGGACCTACGAGCAGTACTTC
abundance: once; d_gene: .; v_gene: TRBV6-4; j_gene: TRBJ1-2; CDR3aa: CASSDEGDYGYTF; CDR3nt: TGTGCCAGCAGTGACGAGGGCGACTATGGCTACACCTTC
abundance: .; d_gene: TRBD2; v_gene: TRBV6-2/TRBV6-3; j_gene: TRBJ2-3; CDR3aa: CASSYVAGDTDTQYF; CDR3nt: TGTGCCAGCAGTTACGTAGCGGGGGACACAGATACGCAGTATTTT
abundance: .; d_gene: TRBD2; v_gene: TRBV5-1; j_gene: TRBJ2-1; CDR3aa: CASHGTSGGPTYNEQFF; CDR3nt: TGCGCCAGCCACGGGACTAGCGGGGGGCCCACCTACAATGAGCAGTTCTTC
abundance: .; d_gene: TRBD2; v_gene: TRBV3-1/TRBV3-2; j_gene: TRBJ2-1; CDR3aa: CASSQDIAGTSGSNEQFF; CDR3nt: TGTGCCAGCAGCCAAGATATTGCCGGGACTAGCGGGAGTAATGAGCAGTTCTTC
abundance: .; d_gene: TRBD1; v_gene: TRBV11-3; j_gene: TRBJ1-1; CDR3aa: CASSVQGVGTEAFF; CDR3nt: TGTGCCAGCAGCGTCCAGGGGGTCGGCACTGAAGCTTTCTTT
abundance: few; d_gene: .; v_gene: TRBV6-5; j_gene: TRBJ1-6; CDR3aa: CASTALKGVYSPLHF; CDR3nt: TGTGCCAGCACCGCACTTAAGGGCGTGTATTCACCCCTCCACTTT